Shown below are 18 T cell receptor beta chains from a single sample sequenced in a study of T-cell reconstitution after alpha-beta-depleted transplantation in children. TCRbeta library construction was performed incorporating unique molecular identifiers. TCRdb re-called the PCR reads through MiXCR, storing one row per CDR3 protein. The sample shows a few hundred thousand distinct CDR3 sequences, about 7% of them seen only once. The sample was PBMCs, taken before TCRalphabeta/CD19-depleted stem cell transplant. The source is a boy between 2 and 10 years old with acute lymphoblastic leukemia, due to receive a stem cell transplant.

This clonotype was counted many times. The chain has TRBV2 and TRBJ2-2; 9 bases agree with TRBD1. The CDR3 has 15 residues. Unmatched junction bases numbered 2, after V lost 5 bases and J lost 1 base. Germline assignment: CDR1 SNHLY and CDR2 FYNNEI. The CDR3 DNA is TGTGCCAGCAGTTGGGGACAGGGGAACACCGGGGAGCTGTTTTTT. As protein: CASSWGQGNTGELFF.

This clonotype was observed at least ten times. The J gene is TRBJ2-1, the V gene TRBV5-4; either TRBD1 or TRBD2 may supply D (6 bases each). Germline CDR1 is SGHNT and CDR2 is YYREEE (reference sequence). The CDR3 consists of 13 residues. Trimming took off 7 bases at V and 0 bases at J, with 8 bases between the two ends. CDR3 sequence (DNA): TGTGCCAGCGGGGGGCCCTCCTACAATGAGCAGTTCTTC. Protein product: CASGGPSYNEQFF.

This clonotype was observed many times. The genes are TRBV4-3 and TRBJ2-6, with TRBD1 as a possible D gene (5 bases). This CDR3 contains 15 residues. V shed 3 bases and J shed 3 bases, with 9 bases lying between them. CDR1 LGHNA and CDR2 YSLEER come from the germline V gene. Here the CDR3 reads CASSHRVFGANVLTF. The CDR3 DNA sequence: TGCGCCAGCAGCCACAGGGTTTTTGGGGCCAACGTCCTGACTTTC.

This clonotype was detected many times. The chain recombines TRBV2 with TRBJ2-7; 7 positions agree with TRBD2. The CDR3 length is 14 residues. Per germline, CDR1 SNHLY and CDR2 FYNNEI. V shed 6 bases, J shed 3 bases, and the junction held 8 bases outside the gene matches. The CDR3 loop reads CASSGGTGGYEQYF. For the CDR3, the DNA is TGTGCCAGCAGCGGGGGGACCGGAGGCTACGAGCAGTACTTC.

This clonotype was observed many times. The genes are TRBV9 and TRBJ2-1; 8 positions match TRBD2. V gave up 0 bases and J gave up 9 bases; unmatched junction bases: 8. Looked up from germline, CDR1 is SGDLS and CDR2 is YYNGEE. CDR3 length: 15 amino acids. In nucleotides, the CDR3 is TGTGCCAGCAGCGTAGAAGGCGAGCGGGGGTGTGAGCAGTTCTTC. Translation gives CASSVEGERGCEQFF.

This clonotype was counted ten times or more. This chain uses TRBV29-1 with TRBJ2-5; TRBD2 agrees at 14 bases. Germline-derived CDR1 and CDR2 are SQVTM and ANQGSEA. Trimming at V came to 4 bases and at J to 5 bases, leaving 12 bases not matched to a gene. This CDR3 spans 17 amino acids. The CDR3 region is CSVAGTSGGGRGETQYF. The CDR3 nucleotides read TGCAGCGTTGCTGGGACTAGCGGGGGTGGGAGAGGGGAGACCCAGTACTTC.

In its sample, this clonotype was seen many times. The CDR3 is CASSLEYTSGELFF. The CDR3 DNA reads as TGCGCCAGCAGCTTGGAATACACGTCCGGGGAGCTGTTTTTT. V gene TRBV5-1 combines with J gene TRBJ2-2; D unclear. The CDR3 runs 14 residues. Per the germline V gene, CDR1 is SGHRS and CDR2 is YFSETQ. The ends were cut back, 0 bases at V and 6 bases at J, with 9 bases in the middle. Filled out from reference TRBV5-1 and TRBJ2-2, the complete variable domain reads KAGVTQTPRYLIKTRGQQVTLSCSPISGHRSVSWYQQTPGQGLQFLFEYFSETQRNKGNFPGRFSGRQFSNSRSEMNVSTLELGDSALYLCASSLEYTSGELFFGEGSRLTVL.

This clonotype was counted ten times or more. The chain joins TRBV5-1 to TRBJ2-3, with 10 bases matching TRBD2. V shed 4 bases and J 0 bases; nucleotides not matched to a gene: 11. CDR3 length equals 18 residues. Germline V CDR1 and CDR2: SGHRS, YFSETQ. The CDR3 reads CASSNPSGRLASTDTQYF. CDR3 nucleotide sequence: TGCGCCAGCAGCAACCCTAGCGGGAGACTTGCTAGCACAGATACGCAGTATTTT.

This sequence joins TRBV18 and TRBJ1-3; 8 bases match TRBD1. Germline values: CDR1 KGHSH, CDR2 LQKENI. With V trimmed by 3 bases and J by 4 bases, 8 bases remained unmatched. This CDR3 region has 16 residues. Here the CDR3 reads CASSPQGARPGNTIYF. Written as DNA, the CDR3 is TGTGCCAGCTCACCTCAGGGGGCACGTCCCGGAAACACCATATATTTT.

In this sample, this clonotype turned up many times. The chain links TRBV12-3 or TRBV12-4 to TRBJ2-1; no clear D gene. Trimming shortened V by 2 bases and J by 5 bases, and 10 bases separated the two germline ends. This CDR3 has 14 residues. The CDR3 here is CASSLMGQNNEQFF. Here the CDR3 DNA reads TGTGCCAGCAGTTTAATGGGTCAGAACAATGAGCAGTTCTTC.

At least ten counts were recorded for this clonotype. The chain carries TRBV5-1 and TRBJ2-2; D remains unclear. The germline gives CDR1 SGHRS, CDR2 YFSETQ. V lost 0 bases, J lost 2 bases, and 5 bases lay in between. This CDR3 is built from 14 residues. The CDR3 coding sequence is TGCGCCAGCAGCTTGGACTCAAACACCGGGGAGCTGTTTTTT. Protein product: CASSLDSNTGELFF.

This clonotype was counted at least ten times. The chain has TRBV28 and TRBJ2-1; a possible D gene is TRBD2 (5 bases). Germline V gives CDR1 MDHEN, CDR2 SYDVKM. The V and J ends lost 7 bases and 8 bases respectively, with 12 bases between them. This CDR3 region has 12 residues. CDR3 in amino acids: CASNPGGDEQFF. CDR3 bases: TGTGCCAGCAATCCTGGAGGCGATGAGCAGTTCTTC.

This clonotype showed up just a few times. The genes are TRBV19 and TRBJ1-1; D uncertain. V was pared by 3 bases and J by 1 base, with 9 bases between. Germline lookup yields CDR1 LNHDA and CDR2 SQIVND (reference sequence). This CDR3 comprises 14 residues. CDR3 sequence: CASSIWIQNTEAFF. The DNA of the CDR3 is TGTGCCAGTAGTATTTGGATTCAGAACACTGAAGCTTTCTTT.

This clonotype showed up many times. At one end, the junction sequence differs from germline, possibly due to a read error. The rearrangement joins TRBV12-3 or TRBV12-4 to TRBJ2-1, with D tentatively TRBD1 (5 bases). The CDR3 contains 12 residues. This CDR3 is CASGWLGLEKFF. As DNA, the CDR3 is TGTGCCAGCGGATGGTTGGGGCTTGAGAAGTTCTTC.

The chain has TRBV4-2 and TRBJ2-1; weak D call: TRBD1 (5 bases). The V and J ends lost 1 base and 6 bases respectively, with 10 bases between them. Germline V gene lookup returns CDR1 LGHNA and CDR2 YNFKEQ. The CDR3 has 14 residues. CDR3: CASSQGQGSNEQFF. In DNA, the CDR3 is TGTGCCAGCAGCCAAGGGCAGGGTTCCAATGAGCAGTTCTTC.

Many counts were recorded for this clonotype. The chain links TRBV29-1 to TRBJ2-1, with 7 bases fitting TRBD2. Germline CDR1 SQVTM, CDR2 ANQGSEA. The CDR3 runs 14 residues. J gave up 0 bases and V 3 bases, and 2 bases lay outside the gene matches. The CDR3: CSVDRDYSYNEQFF. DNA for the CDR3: TGCAGCGTTGACAGGGACTACTCCTACAATGAGCAGTTCTTC.

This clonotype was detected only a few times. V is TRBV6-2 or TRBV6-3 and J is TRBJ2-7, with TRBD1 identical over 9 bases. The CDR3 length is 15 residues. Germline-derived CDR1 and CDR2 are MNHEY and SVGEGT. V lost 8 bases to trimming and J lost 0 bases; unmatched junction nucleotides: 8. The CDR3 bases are TGTGCCAGCTCTTCCGGGACAGGGTTCTCCTACGAGCAGTACTTC. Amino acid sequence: CASSSGTGFSYEQYF.

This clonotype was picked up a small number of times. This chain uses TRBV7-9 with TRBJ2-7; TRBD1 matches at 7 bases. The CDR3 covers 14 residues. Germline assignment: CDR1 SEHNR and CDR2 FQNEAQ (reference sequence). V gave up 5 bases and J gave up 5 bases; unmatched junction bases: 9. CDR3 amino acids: CASSPRGRRDEQYF. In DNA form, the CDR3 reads TGTGCCAGCAGCCCAAGGGGGCGCCGGGACGAGCAGTACTTC.